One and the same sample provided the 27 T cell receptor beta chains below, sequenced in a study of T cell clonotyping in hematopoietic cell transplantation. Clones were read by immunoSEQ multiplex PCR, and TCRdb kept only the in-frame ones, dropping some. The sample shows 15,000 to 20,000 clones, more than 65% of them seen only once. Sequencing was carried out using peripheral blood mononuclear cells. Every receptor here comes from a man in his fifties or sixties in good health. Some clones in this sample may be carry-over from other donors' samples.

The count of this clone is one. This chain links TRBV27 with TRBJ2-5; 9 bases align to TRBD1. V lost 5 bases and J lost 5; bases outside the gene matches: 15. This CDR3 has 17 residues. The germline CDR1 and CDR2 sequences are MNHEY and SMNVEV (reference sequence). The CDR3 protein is CASSTGFGQGSWETQYF. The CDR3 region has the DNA TGTGCCAGCAGTACAGGCTTTGGACAGGGGTCTTGGGAGACCCAGTACTTC.

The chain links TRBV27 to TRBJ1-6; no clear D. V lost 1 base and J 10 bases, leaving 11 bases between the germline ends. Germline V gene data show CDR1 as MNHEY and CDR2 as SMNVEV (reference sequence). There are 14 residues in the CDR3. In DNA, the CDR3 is TGTGCCAGCAGTTTATGGAGGGTCGGGTCACCCCTCCACTTT. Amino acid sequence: CASSLWRVGSPLHF.

This chain's CDR3 is CASSLRQGNTEAFF. CDR3 nucleotide sequence: TGTGCCAGCAGCCTCCGACAGGGGAACACTGAAGCTTTCTTT. This chain connects TRBV7-2 to TRBJ1-1; 7 bases align to TRBD1. The CDR3 runs to 14 residues. CDR1 is SGHTA, CDR2 FQGNSA, per germline. The junction had 4 bases not matched to a gene; V was cut back by 5 bases and J by 1 base.

CDR3 DNA sequence: TGCGCCAGCAGCTCAGGTGGTTACGAGCAGTACTTC. It is translated as CASSSGGYEQYF. The chain uses TRBV5-1 and TRBJ2-7; D remains ambiguous. This CDR3 has 12 amino acids. Trimming took 3 bases from V and 4 from J, leaving 8 bases between them. Germline V gene data show CDR1 as SGHRS and CDR2 as YFSETQ. Full variable domain (outside the CDR3, taken from reference TRBV5-1 and TRBJ2-7): KAGVTQTPRYLIKTRGQQVTLSCSPISGHRSVSWYQQTPGQGLQFLFEYFSETQRNKGNFPGRFSGRQFSNSRSEMNVSTLELGDSALYLCASSSGGYEQYFGPGTRLTVT.

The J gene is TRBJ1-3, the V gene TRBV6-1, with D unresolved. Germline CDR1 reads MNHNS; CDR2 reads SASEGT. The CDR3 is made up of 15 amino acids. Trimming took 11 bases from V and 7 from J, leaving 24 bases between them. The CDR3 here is CASQREGQKRNTIYF. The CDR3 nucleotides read TGTGCCTCCCAACGTGAGGGTCAAAAGCGGAACACCATATATTTT.

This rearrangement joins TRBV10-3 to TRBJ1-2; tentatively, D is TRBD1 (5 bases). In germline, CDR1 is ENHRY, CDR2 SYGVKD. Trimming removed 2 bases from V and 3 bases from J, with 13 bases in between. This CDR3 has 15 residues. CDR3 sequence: CAISEPGTAYYGYTF. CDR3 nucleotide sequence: TGTGCCATCAGTGAGCCCGGGACTGCTTACTATGGCTACACCTTC.

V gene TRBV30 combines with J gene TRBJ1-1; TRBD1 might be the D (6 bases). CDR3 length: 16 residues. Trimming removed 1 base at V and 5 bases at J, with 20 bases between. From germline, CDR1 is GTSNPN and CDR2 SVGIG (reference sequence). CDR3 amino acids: CAWSGSASTGRTEAFF. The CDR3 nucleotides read TGTGCCTGGAGTGGATCCGCCTCGACAGGACGGACTGAAGCTTTCTTT. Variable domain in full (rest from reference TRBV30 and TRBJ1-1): SQTIHQWPATLVQPVGSPLSLECTVEGTSNPNLYWYRQAAGRGLQLLFYSVGIGQISSEVPQNLSASRPQDRQFILSSKKLLLSDSGFYLCAWSGSASTGRTEAFFGQGTRLTVV.

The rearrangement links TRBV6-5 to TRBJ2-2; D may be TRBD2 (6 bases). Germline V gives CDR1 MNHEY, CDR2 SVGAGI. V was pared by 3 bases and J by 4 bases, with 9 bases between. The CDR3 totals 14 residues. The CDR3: CASSYGGSTGELFF. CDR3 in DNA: TGTGCCAGCAGTTATGGGGGGAGCACCGGGGAGCTGTTTTTT.

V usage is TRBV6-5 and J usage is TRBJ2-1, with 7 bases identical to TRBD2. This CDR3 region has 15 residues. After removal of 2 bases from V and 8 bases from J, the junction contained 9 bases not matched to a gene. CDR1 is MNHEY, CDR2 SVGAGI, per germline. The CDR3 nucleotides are TGTGCCAGCAGTTACGGACTAGAAAGGTTCTATGAGCAGTTCTTC. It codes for CASSYGLERFYEQFF.

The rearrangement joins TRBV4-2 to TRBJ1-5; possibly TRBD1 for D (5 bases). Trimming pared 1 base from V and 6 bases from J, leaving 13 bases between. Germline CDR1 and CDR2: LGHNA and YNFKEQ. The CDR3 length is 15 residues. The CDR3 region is CASSQVGQGIQPQHF. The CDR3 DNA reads TGTGCCAGCAGCCAAGTCGGACAAGGGATTCAGCCCCAGCATTTT.

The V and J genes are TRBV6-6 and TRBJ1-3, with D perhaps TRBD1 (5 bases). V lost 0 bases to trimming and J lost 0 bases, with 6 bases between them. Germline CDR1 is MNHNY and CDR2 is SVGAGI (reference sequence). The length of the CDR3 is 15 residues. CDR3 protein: CASSYSGGSGNTIYF. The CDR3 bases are TGTGCCAGCAGTTACTCGGGGGGCTCTGGAAACACCATATATTTT.

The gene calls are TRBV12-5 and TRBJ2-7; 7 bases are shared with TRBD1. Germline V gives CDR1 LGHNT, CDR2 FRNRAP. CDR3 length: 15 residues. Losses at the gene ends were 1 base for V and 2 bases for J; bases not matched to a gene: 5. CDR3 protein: CASGLAGQATYEQYF. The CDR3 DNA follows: TGTGCTAGTGGTTTGGCTGGACAGGCGACCTACGAGCAGTACTTC.

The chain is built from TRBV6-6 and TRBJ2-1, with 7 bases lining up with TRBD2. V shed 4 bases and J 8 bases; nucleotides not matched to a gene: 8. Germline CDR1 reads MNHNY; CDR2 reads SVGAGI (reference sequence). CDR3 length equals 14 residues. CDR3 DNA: TGTGCCAGCAGTTCCGAAACGGCGGGGGATGAGCAGTTCTTC. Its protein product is CASSSETAGDEQFF.

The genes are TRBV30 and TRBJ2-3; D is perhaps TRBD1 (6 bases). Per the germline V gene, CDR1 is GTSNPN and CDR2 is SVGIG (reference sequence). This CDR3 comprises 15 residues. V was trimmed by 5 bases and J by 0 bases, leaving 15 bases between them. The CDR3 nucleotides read TGTGCCTGGGTCAACAGGGAACGAAGCACAGATACGCAGTATTTT. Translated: CAWVNRERSTDTQYF.

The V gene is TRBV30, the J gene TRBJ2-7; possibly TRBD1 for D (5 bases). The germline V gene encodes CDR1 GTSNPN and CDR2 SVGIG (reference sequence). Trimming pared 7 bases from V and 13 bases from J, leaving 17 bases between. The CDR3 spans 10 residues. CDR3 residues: CASKGYELYF. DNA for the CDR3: TGTGCCTCCAAGGGGTACGAGCTCTACTTC.

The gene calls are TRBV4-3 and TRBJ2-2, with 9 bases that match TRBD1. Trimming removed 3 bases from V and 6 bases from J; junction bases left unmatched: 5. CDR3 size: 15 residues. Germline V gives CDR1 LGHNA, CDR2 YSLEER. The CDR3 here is CASSQGTGWAGELFF. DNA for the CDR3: TGCGCCAGCAGCCAGGGGACAGGGTGGGCCGGGGAGCTGTTTTTT.

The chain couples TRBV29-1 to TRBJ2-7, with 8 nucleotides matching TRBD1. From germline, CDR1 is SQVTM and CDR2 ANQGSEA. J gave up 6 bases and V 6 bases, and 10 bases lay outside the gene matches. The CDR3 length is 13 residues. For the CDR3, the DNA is TGCAGCGTGGAGCAGACAGGGGCCGGCGAGCAGTACTTC. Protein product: CSVEQTGAGEQYF.

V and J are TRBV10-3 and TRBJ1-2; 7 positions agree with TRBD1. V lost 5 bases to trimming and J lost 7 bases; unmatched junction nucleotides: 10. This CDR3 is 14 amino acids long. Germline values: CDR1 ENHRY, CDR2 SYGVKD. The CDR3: CAISQLDRVGGYTF. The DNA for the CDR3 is TGTGCCATCAGTCAACTCGACAGGGTAGGTGGCTACACCTTC.

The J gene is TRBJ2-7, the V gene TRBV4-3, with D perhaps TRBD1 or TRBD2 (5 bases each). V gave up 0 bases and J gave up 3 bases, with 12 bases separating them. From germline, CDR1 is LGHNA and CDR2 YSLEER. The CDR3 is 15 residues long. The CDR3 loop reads CASSQDSSGGYEQYF. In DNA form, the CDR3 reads TGCGCCAGCAGCCAAGATTCCTCTGGGGGCTACGAGCAGTACTTC.

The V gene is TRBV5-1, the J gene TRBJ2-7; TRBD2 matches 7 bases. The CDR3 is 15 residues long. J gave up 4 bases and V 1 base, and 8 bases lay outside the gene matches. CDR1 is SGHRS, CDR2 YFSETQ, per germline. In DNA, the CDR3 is TGCGCCAGCAGCTTGATACGGGGAGGGGAGTACGAGCAGTACTTC. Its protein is CASSLIRGGEYEQYF. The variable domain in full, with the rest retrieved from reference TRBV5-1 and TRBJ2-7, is KAGVTQTPRYLIKTRGQQVTLSCSPISGHRSVSWYQQTPGQGLQFLFEYFSETQRNKGNFPGRFSGRQFSNSRSEMNVSTLELGDSALYLCASSLIRGGEYEQYFGPGTRLTVT.

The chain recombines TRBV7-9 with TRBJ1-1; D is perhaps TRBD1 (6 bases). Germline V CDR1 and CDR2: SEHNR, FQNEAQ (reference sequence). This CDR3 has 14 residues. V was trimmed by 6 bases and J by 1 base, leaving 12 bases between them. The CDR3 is CASRSQQGNTEAFF. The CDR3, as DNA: TGTGCCAGCAGATCGCAACAGGGGAACACTGAAGCTTTCTTT.

DNA of the CDR3: TGTGCCAGCAGTTCCTCACTAGCGGGAGGATACGAGCAGTACTTC. The encoded protein is CASSSSLAGGYEQYF. V gene TRBV28 combines with J gene TRBJ2-7; TRBD2 matches 12 bases. This CDR3 is 15 amino acids long. V lost 4 bases, J lost 4 bases, and 5 bases stayed unmatched. Germline V lookup: CDR1 MDHEN, CDR2 SYDVKM.

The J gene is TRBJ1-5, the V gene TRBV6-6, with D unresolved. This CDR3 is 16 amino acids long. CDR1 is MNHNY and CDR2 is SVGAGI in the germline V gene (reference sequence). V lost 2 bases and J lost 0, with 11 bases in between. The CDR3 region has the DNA TGTGCCAGCAGTTACGGGGATATATATAGCAATCAGCCCCAGCATTTT. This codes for CASSYGDIYSNQPQHF.

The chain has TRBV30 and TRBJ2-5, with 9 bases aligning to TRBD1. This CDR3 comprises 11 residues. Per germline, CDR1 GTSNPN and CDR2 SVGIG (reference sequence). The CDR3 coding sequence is TGTGCAACCGGGACAGGGGAGACCCAGTACTTC. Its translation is CATGTGETQYF.

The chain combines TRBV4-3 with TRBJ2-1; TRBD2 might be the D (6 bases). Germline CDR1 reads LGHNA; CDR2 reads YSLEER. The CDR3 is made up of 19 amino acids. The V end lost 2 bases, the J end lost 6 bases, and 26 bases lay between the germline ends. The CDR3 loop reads CASSQYIPLTSLGGNEQFF. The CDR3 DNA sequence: TGCGCCAGCAGCCAATACATACCCTTGACTAGTTTGGGGGGCAATGAGCAGTTCTTC.

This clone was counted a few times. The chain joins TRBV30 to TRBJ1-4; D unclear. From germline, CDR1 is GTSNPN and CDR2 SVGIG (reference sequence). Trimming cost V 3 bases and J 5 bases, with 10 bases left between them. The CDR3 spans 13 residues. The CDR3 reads CAWSDVDNEKLFF. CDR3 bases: TGTGCCTGGAGCGACGTGGACAATGAAAAACTGTTTTTT. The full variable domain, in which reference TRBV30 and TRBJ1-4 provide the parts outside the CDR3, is SQTIHQWPATLVQPVGSPLSLECTVEGTSNPNLYWYRQAAGRGLQLLFYSVGIGQISSEVPQNLSASRPQDRQFILSSKKLLLSDSGFYLCAWSDVDNEKLFFGSGTQLSVL.

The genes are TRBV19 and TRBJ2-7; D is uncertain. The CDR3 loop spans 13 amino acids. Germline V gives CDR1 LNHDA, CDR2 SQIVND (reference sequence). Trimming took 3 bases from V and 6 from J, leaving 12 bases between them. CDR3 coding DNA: TGTGCCAGTAGTATTTCACTCGGATCCGAGCAGTACTTC. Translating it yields CASSISLGSEQYF.